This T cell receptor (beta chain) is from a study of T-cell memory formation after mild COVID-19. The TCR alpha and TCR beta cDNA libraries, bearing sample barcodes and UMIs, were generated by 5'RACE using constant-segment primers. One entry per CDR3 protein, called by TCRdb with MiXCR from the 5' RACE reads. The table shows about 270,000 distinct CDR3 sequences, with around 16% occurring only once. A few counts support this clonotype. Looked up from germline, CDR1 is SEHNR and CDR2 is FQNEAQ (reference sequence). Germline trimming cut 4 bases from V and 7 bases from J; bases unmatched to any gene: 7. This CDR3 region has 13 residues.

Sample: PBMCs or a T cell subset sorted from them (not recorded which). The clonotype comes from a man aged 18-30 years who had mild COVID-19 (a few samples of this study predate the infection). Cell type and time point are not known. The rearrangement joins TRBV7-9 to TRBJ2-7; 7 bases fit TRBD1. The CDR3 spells CASSSTGLGEQYV. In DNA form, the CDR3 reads TGTGCCAGCAGCTCGACAGGGTTGGGGGAGCAGTACGTC.